Following are 27 T cell receptor beta chains from one sample sequenced in a study of shared clonotypes between healthy human individuals. Only in-frame clones appear in the TCRdb table, and some are missing; sequencing was by immunoSEQ multiplex PCR. The table shows about 2.1 million clones, with 85% to 95% occurring only once. CD45RO-negative cells were positively selected for CCR7, leaving out terminally differentiated effector memory CD45RA+ cells. Sequencing was performed on naive CD8+ T cells from PBMCs. These receptors were collected from a man younger than 35 in good health. Some clones in this sample may be carry-over from other donors' samples.

The V gene is TRBV29-1, the J gene TRBJ2-1; D is unresolved. The CDR3 is 16 residues long. V was shortened by 6 bases and J by 0 bases, with 18 bases between the two germline ends. The germline V gene has CDR1 SQVTM and CDR2 ANQGSEA. The CDR3 region has the DNA TGCAGCGTCATCCCGAGACTTGAGAGCTCCTACAATGAGCAGTTCTTC. This translates into CSVIPRLESSYNEQFF.

The V and J genes are TRBV6-6 and TRBJ1-2; D unclear. The CDR3 has 14 residues. The V gene lost 10 bases and the J gene lost 6 bases, with 21 bases spanning the gap. Germline assignment: CDR1 MNHNY and CDR2 SVGAGI (reference sequence). The CDR3 DNA sequence: TGTGCCACCTTCGCCGGCCCCGAGAAAAATGGCTACACCTTC. Translation gives CATFAGPEKNGYTF.

This chain links TRBV9 with TRBJ2-7, with D perhaps assigned TRBD1 or TRBD2 (5 bases each). Germline V gene data show CDR1 as SGDLS and CDR2 as YYNGEE. CDR3 length: 13 residues. Trimming took 4 bases from V and 7 from J, leaving 15 bases between them. In DNA form, the CDR3 reads TGTGCCAGCAGCCCAGGGAATGCGGGTGAGCAGTACTTC. Protein product: CASSPGNAGEQYF.

This chain connects TRBV27 to TRBJ2-5; 12 bases line up with TRBD1. The junction had 6 bases not matched to a gene; V was cut back by 5 bases and J by 5 bases. The CDR3 length is 15 residues. Germline V CDR1 and CDR2: MNHEY, SMNVEV (reference sequence). This chain's CDR3 is CASSTWDRGQETQYF. CDR3 sequence (DNA): TGTGCCAGCAGTACCTGGGACAGGGGGCAGGAGACCCAGTACTTC.

V usage is TRBV9 and J usage is TRBJ2-1; the D gene is possibly TRBD1 (7 bases). This CDR3 comprises 17 residues. V was cut by 1 base and J by 0 bases, with 14 bases left in between. Germline V lookup: CDR1 SGDLS, CDR2 YYNGEE. The CDR3 DNA follows: TGTGCCAGCAGCGTATCGAGGGGGGACAGCTCCTACAATGAGCAGTTCTTC. Translating gives CASSVSRGDSSYNEQFF.

The chain is built from TRBV6-5 and TRBJ1-5; D ambiguous. Looked up from germline, CDR1 is MNHEY and CDR2 is SVGAGI. This CDR3 contains 12 residues. Between the trimmed V and J ends, which lost 8 bases and 6 bases, there was a span of 11 bases. CDR3 nucleotide sequence: TGTGCCAGCGGGCCGACGGGTCAGCCCCAGCATTTT. It yields the protein CASGPTGQPQHF.

The chain uses TRBV7-9 and TRBJ2-1, with a possible D match to TRBD2 (8 bases). V lost 5 bases and J 4 bases, leaving 24 bases between the germline ends. Germline V gene sequence: CDR1 SEHNR, CDR2 FQNEAQ (reference sequence). The CDR3 totals 18 residues. CDR3 loop: CASSHPPSGGLGYNEQFF. The CDR3 nucleotides read TGTGCCAGCAGCCACCCACCTTCAGGGGGACTAGGGTACAATGAGCAGTTCTTC.

J is TRBJ2-3 and V is TRBV7-9; TRBD1 aligns across 8 bases. The CDR3 totals 14 residues. V lost 5 bases and J lost 4; bases outside the gene matches: 5. Germline lookup yields CDR1 SEHNR and CDR2 FQNEAQ (reference sequence). CDR3 region: CASSPGGLADTQYF. In DNA, the CDR3 is TGTGCCAGCAGCCCAGGGGGCTTGGCAGATACGCAGTATTTT.

The rearrangement links TRBV9 to TRBJ1-2, with TRBD1 matching 7 bases. Germline CDR1 and CDR2: SGDLS and YYNGEE. The CDR3 spans 13 residues. The V segment lost 3 bases and the J segment 4 bases; nucleotides outside the gene matches: 3. DNA of the CDR3: TGTGCCAGCAGCGCAGACAGGGTCTATGGCTACACCTTC. Protein sequence: CASSADRVYGYTF.

This clone was detected only once. J is TRBJ1-5 and V is TRBV27; D remains unclear. Germline CDR1 reads MNHEY; CDR2 reads SMNVEV (reference sequence). The CDR3 has 15 amino acids. Trimming left V 4 bases short and J 3 bases short, with 13 bases between. The CDR3 DNA is TGTGCCAGCAGTTCTCCTATAGACAACAATCAGCCCCAGCATTTT. It translates to CASSSPIDNNQPQHF.

CDR3 amino acids: CAWSVLGLLNSPLHF. The CDR3 coding sequence is TGTGCCTGGAGTGTACTGGGCCTCCTTAATTCACCCCTCCACTTT. The chain recombines TRBV30 with TRBJ1-6, with D unresolved. There are 15 residues in the CDR3. The V and J ends lost 0 bases and 6 bases respectively, with 12 bases between them. CDR1 is GTSNPN, CDR2 SVGIG, per germline (reference sequence). The whole variable domain, filled in from reference TRBV30 and TRBJ1-6, reads SQTIHQWPATLVQPVGSPLSLECTVEGTSNPNLYWYRQAAGRGLQLLFYSVGIGQISSEVPQNLSASRPQDRQFILSSKKLLLSDSGFYLCAWSVLGLLNSPLHFGNGTRLTVT.

V is TRBV7-3 and J is TRBJ2-1; a possible D gene is TRBD2 (5 bases). The CDR3 spans 15 residues. CDR1 and CDR2 (germline): SGHTA, FQGTGA. The V end lost 0 bases, the J end lost 0 bases, and 6 bases lay between the germline ends. The chain's CDR3 is CASSLTGVSYNEQFF. Written as DNA, the CDR3 is TGTGCCAGCAGCTTAACGGGAGTCTCCTACAATGAGCAGTTCTTC.

The chain joins TRBV14 to TRBJ1-1; 7 bases map to TRBD1. Germline CDR1 and CDR2: SGHDN and FVKESK. Trimming took 0 bases from V and 0 from J; bases not matched to a gene: 4. CDR3 size: 16 residues. CDR3 DNA sequence: TGTGCCAGCAGCCAAGACGGGACAGACATGAACACTGAAGCTTTCTTT. This encodes CASSQDGTDMNTEAFF. Together with reference TRBV14 and TRBJ1-1, the CDR3 gives the full variable domain: EAGVTQFPSHSVIEKGQTVTLRCDPISGHDNLYWYRRVMGKEIKFLLHFVKESKQDESGMPNNRFLAERTGGTYSTLKVQPAELEDSGVYFCASSQDGTDMNTEAFFGQGTRLTVV.

The chain joins TRBV6-5 to TRBJ2-1; possible D gene TRBD2, 6 bases. CDR3 length: 15 residues. V was trimmed by 6 bases and J by 3 bases, leaving 15 bases between them. Germline V gives CDR1 MNHEY, CDR2 SVGAGI. The CDR3 nucleotides are TGTGCCAGCAGCCGGGGACTCTACCTCTACAATGAGCAGTTCTTC. Translated, it gives CASSRGLYLYNEQFF.

The sample holds one count of this clone. The chain couples TRBV27 to TRBJ2-1; D ambiguous. This CDR3 is 13 amino acids long. Trimming took 5 bases from V and 6 from J, leaving 11 bases between them. The germline CDR1 and CDR2 sequences are MNHEY and SMNVEV (reference sequence). The CDR3 DNA is TGTGCCAGCAGTAGCCTGATGGGCAATGAGCAGTTCTTC. Its translation is CASSSLMGNEQFF.

This clone was seen only once. The chain links TRBV4-1 to TRBJ2-7; D remains ambiguous. The V end was cut by 3 bases, the J end by 1 base, with 10 bases between. This CDR3 contains 14 residues. From germline, CDR1 is MGHRA and CDR2 YSYEKL. As DNA, the CDR3 is TGCGCCAGCAGCCACGGTTCGACATCCTACGAGCAGTACTTC. It translates to CASSHGSTSYEQYF.

About this clone: At the DNA level, this CDR3 is encoded by other sequences in the same sample as well. This chain uses TRBV28 with TRBJ1-4, with 7 positions matching TRBD1. With 3 bases clipped from V and 7 bases from J, the junction kept 5 bases outside the gene matches. Germline V gives CDR1 MDHEN, CDR2 SYDVKM. The CDR3 loop spans 14 amino acids. DNA for the CDR3: TGTGCCAGCAGTTTCCGACAGGGTGGTGAAAAACTGTTTTTT. Amino acids: CASSFRQGGEKLFF.

The rearrangement joins TRBV6-5 to TRBJ2-7; possibly TRBD1 or TRBD2 for D (5 bases each). Trimming took off 0 bases at V and 2 bases at J, with 14 bases between the two ends. In germline, CDR1 is MNHEY, CDR2 SVGAGI. The CDR3 runs to 16 residues. CDR3 bases: TGTGCCAGCAGTTACTCTCGCCCGGGACCAGCCTACGAGCAGTACTTC. The encoded protein is CASSYSRPGPAYEQYF.

The V and J genes are TRBV28 and TRBJ2-1; D is undetermined. Germline loops: CDR1 MDHEN, CDR2 SYDVKM. This CDR3 has 12 residues. The V gene lost 4 bases and the J gene lost 5 bases, with 6 bases spanning the gap. The DNA for the CDR3 is TGTGCCAGCAGTTCAGATAACAATGAGCAGTTCTTC. Its protein is CASSSDNNEQFF. Looking up the rest from reference TRBV28 and TRBJ2-1 gives the full variable domain: DVKVTQSSRYLVKRTGEKVFLECVQDMDHENMFWYRQDPGLGLRLIYFSYDVKMKEKGDIPEGYSVSREKKERFSLILESASTNQTSMYLCASSSDNNEQFFGPGTRLTVL.

The V call is TRBV11-2, the J call TRBJ2-7; 9 nucleotides agree with TRBD1. The length of the CDR3 is 17 residues. Germline V CDR1 and CDR2: SGHAT, FQNNGV. The J segment lost 3 bases and the V segment lost 4 bases, leaving 13 bases of the junction unmatched. The CDR3: CASSYGSTGGNGYEQYF. CDR3 sequence (DNA): TGTGCCAGCAGCTATGGGTCGACAGGGGGGAACGGCTACGAGCAGTACTTC.

This clone was detected once. The junction shows a germline mismatch at one end, possibly a read error. The J gene is TRBJ2-7, the V gene TRBV27; D could derive from TRBD1 or TRBD2 (6 bases each). The CDR3 sequence is 16 residues long. Germline V gives CDR1 MNHEY, CDR2 SMNVEV (reference sequence). DNA of the CDR3: TGTGCCAGCAGTATATCACCAGGGGCGGGGATGGACGAGCAGTACTTC. This translates into CASSISPGAGMDEQYF.

The gene calls are TRBV27 and TRBJ1-5; the D gene is possibly TRBD1 (6 bases). The CDR3 totals 14 residues. The V end lost 6 bases, the J end lost 2 bases, and 11 bases lay between the germline ends. Germline values: CDR1 MNHEY, CDR2 SMNVEV (reference sequence). The CDR3 sequence: CASRAQGRNQPQHF. CDR3 sequence (DNA): TGTGCCAGCAGAGCTCAGGGGCGCAATCAGCCCCAGCATTTT.

This clone was detected once. The rearrangement joins TRBV27 to TRBJ2-7; D may correspond to TRBD1 or TRBD2 (5 bases each). The CDR3 runs to 15 residues. CDR1 and CDR2 from the germline V gene are MNHEY and SMNVEV (reference sequence). V was pared by 1 base and J by 7 bases, with 17 bases between. CDR3 in amino acids: CASSLWSRARGEQYF. The CDR3 bases are TGTGCCAGCAGTTTATGGTCCAGGGCAAGAGGGGAGCAGTACTTC.

The rearrangement uses TRBV7-3 and TRBJ2-1; TRBD2 agrees at 7 bases. Looked up from germline, CDR1 is SGHTA and CDR2 is FQGTGA. With 4 bases clipped from V and 2 bases from J, the junction kept 11 bases outside the gene matches. The CDR3 runs to 17 residues. The CDR3 DNA is TGTGCCAGCAGCTCCTTTGAGGGAGGGGACCCCTACAATGAGCAGTTCTTC. Translating gives CASSSFEGGDPYNEQFF.

The V call is TRBV30, the J call TRBJ2-5; 9 bases match TRBD2. The DNA end lines up better with TRBJ2-7; the J call may be wrong. Germline CDR1 reads GTSNPN; CDR2 reads SVGIG (reference sequence). This CDR3 comprises 14 residues. In DNA, the CDR3 is TGTGCCTGGAGTCTCTTAGCGGGAGTTCACGAGCAGTACTTC. Its protein product is CAWSLLAGVHEQYF.

This rearrangement joins TRBV11-1 to TRBJ2-7, with TRBD1 as a possible D gene (5 bases). Germline assignment: CDR1 SGHAT and CDR2 FQDESV (reference sequence). V lost 2 bases to trimming and J lost 6 bases, with 11 bases between them. The CDR3 is 13 residues long. CDR3 loop: CASSLSGNGEQYF. The CDR3 DNA reads TGTGCCAGCAGCTTATCAGGGAACGGCGAGCAGTACTTC.

The chain joins TRBV2 to TRBJ2-3, with 8 bases identical to TRBD1. V dropped 9 bases and J dropped 0; count of bases not matched to a gene: 11. The length of the CDR3 is 16 residues. CDR1 SNHLY and CDR2 FYNNEI come from the germline V gene. CDR3 in amino acids: CASGVGQGASTDTQYF. Written as DNA, the CDR3 is TGTGCCAGTGGAGTGGGGCAGGGGGCAAGCACAGATACGCAGTATTTT.